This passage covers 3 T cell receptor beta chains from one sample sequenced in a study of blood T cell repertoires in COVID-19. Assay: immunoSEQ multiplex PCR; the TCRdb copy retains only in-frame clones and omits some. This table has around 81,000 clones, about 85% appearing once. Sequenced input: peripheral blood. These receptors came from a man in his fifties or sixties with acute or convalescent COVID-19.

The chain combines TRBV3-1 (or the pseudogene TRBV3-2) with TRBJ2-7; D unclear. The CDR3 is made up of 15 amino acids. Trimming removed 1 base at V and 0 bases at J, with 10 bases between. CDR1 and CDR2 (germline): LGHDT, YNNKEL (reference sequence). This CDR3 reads CASSQGQTPSYEQYF. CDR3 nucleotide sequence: TGTGCCAGCAGCCAAGGTCAGACACCCTCCTACGAGCAGTACTTC.

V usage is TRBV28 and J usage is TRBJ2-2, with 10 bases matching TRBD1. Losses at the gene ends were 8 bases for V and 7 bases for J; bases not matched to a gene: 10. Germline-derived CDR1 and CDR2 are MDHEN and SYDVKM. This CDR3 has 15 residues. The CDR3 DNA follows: TGTGCCAGCCTGAGCCCGACAGGGGGCGGCGGGGAGCTGTTTTTT. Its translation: CASLSPTGGGGELFF.

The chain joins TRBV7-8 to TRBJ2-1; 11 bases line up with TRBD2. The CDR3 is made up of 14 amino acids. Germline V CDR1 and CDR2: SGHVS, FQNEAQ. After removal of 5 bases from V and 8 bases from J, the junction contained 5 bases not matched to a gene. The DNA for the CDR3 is TGTGCCAGCAGCGCCCTGACTAGCGGGGATGAGCAGTTCTTC. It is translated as CASSALTSGDEQFF.